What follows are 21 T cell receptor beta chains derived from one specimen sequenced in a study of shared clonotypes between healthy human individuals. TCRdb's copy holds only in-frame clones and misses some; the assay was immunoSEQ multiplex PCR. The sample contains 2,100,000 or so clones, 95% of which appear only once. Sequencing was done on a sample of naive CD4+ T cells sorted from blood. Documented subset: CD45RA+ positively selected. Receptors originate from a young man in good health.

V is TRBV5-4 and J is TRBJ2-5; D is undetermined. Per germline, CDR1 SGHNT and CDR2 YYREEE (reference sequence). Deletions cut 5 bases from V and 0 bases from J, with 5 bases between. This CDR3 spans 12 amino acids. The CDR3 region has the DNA TGTGCCAGCAGGGGTAACCAAGAGACCCAGTACTTC. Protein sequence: CASRGNQETQYF.

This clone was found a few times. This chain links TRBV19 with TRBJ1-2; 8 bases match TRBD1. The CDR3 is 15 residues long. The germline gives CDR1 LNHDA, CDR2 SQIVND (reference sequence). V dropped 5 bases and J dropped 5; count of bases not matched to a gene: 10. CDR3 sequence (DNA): TGTGCCAGTAGTGTCGACAGGGGAAGAGGATATGGCTACACCTTC. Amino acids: CASSVDRGRGYGYTF.

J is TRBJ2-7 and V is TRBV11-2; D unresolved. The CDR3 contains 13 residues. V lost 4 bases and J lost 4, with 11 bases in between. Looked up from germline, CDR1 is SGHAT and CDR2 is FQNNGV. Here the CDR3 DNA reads TGTGCCAGCAGCTCCACGGACGGGTACGAGCAGTACTTC. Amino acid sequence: CASSSTDGYEQYF.

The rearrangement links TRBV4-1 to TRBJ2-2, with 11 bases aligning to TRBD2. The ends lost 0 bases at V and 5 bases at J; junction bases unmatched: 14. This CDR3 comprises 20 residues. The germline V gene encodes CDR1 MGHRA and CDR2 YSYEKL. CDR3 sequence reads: CASSQDTGLAASRRTGELFF. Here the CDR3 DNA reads TGCGCCAGCAGCCAAGATACGGGACTAGCGGCCTCGCGGAGGACCGGGGAGCTGTTTTTT.

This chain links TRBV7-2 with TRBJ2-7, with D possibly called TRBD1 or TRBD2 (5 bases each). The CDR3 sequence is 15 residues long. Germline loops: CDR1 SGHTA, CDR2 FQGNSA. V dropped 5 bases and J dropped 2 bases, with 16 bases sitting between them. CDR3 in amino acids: CASSPLGTAAYEQYF. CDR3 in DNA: TGTGCCAGCAGCCCCCTAGGGACGGCAGCCTACGAGCAGTACTTC.

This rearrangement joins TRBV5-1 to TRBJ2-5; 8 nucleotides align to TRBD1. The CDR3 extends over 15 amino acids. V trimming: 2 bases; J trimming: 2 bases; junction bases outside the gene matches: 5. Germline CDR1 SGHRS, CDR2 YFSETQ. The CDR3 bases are TGCGCCAGCAGCTTCCAAGGACAGGGACAAGAGACCCAGTACTTC. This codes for CASSFQGQGQETQYF. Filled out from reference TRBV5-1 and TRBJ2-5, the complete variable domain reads KAGVTQTPRYLIKTRGQQVTLSCSPISGHRSVSWYQQTPGQGLQFLFEYFSETQRNKGNFPGRFSGRQFSNSRSEMNVSTLELGDSALYLCASSFQGQGQETQYFGPGTRLLVL.

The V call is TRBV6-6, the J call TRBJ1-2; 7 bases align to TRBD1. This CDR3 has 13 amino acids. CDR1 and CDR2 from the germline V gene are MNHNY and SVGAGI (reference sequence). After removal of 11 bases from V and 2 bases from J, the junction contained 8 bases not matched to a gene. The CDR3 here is CAGSPGQNYGYTF. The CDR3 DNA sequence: TGTGCCGGATCTCCGGGACAGAACTATGGCTACACCTTC.

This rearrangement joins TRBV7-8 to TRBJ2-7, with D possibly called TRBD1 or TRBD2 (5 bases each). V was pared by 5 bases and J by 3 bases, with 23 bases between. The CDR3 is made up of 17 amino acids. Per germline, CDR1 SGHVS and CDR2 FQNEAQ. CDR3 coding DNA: TGTGCCAGCAGCCCCCAAACGATGATGGGGGAGTTCTACGAGCAGTACTTC. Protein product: CASSPQTMMGEFYEQYF.

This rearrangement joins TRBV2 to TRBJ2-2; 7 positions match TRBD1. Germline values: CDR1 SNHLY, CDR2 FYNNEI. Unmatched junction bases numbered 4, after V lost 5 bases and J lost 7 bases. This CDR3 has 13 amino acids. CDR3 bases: TGTGCCAGCAGTACGACAGGGTTCGGGGAGCTGTTTTTT. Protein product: CASSTTGFGELFF.

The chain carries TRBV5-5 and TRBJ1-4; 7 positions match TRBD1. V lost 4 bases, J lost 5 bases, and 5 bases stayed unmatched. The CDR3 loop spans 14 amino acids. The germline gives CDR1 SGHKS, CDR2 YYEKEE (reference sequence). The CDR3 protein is CASSAGGPNEKLFF. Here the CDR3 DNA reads TGTGCCAGCAGCGCAGGGGGTCCGAATGAAAAACTGTTTTTT.

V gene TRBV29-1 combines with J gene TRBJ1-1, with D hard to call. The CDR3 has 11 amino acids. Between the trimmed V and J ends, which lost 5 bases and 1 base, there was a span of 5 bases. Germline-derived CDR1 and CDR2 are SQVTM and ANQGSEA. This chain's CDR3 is CSVSENTEAFF. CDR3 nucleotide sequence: TGCAGCGTTTCAGAGAACACTGAAGCTTTCTTT.

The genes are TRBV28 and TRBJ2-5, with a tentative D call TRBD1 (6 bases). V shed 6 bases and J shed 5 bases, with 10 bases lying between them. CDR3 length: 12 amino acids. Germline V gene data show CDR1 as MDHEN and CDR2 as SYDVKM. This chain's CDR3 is CASRWGRETQYF. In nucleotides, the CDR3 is TGTGCCAGCAGATGGGGGCGGGAGACCCAGTACTTC. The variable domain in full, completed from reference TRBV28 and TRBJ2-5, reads DVKVTQSSRYLVKRTGEKVFLECVQDMDHENMFWYRQDPGLGLRLIYFSYDVKMKEKGDIPEGYSVSREKKERFSLILESASTNQTSMYLCASRWGRETQYFGPGTRLLVL.

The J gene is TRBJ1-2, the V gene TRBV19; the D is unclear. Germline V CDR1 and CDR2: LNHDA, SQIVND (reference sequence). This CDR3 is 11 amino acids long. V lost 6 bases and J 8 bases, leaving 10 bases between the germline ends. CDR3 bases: TGTGCCAGTAGAACACAGACAGGCTACACCTTC. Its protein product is CASRTQTGYTF.

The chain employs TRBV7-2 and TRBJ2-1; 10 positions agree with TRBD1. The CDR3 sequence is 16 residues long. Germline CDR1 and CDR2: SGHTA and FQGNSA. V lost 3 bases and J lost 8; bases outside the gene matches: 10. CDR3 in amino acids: CASSFQTGGGSHEQFF. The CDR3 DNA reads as TGTGCCAGCAGCTTCCAGACAGGGGGCGGATCGCATGAGCAGTTCTTC.

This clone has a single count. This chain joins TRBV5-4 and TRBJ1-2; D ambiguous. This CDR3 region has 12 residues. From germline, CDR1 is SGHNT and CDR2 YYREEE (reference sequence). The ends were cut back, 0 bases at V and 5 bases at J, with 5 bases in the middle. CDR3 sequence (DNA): TGTGCCAGCAGCTTGGAACGGTATGGCTACACCTTC. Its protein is CASSLERYGYTF.

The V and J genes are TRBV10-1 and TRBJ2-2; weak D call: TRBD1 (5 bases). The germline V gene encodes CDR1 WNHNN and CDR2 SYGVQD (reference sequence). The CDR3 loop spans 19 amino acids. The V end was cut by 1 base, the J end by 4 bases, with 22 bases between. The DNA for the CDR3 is TGCGCCAGCAGTGAGTTTTTAGGGGCAACAGGCGCGACCACCGGGGAGCTGTTTTTT. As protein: CASSEFLGATGATTGELFF.

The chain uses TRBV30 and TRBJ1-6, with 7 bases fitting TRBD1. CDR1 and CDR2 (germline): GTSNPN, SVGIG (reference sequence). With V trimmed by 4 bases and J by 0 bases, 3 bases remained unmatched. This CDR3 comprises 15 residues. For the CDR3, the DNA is TGTGCCTGGAACAGGGGAGCCTCCTATAATTCACCCCTCCACTTT. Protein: CAWNRGASYNSPLHF.

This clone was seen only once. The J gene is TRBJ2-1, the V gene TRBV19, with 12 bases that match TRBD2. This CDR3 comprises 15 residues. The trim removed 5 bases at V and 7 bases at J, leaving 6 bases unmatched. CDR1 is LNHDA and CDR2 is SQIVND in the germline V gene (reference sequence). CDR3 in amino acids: CASSALAGGNNEQFF. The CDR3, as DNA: TGTGCCAGTAGTGCGCTAGCGGGGGGGAATAATGAGCAGTTCTTC.

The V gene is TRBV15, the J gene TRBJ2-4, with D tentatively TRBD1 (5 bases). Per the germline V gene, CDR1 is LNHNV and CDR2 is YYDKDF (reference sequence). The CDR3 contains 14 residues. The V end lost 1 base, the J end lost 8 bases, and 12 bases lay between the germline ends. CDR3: CATSRGQQVDIQYF. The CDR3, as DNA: TGTGCCACCAGCAGAGGACAGCAAGTAGACATTCAGTACTTC. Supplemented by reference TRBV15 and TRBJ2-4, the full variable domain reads DAMVIQNPRYQVTQFGKPVTLSCSQTLNHNVMYWYQQKSSQAPKLLFHYYDKDFNNEADTPDNFQSRRPNTSFCFLDIRSPGLGDTAMYLCATSRGQQVDIQYFGAGTRLSVL.

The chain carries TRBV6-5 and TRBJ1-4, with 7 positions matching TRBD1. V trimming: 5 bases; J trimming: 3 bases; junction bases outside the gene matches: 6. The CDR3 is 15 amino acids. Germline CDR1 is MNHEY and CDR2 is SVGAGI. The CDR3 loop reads CASSRGTVSNEKLFF. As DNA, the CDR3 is TGTGCCAGCAGTCGGGGGACAGTCTCTAATGAAAAACTGTTTTTT.

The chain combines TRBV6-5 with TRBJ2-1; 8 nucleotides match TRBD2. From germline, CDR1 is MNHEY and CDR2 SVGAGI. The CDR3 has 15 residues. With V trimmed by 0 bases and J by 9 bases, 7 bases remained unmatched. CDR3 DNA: TGTGCCAGCAGTTACTCGTCGGGGGGGCTGGGTGAGCAGTTCTTC. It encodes CASSYSSGGLGEQFF.